The 20 T cell receptor beta chains reported below all come from one sample, sequenced in a study of cytotoxic CD8 clonotypes in ibrutinib-treated CLL. Assay used: immunoSEQ multiplex PCR; TCRdb lists only in-frame clones, some missing. The sample carries 130,000 or so clones, 60% to 80% recorded once. The source was PBMCs, collected after 12 months of ibrutinib treatment. The receptor source for this set is a human donor with chronic lymphocytic leukemia.

This chain joins TRBV21-1 and TRBJ1-5. TRBV21-1 is a listed pseudogene. The CDR3 extends over 19 amino acids. This CDR3 is CASSKKGKGFEYGNQPQHF. The CDR3 DNA sequence: TGTGCCAGCAGCAAAAAAGGTAAAGGGTTTGAGTACGGCAATCAGCCCCAGCATTTT.

The chain couples TRBV21-1 to TRBJ1-2. TRBV21-1 is a documented pseudogene. The CDR3 sequence is 14 residues long. Here the CDR3 reads CASSKRETHYGYTF. As DNA, the CDR3 is TGTGCCAGCAGCAAACGTGAAACCCACTATGGCTACACCTTC.

The chain employs TRBV28 and TRBJ2-1; D perhaps matches TRBD1 (6 bases). The CDR3 length is 14 residues. Germline V gene sequence: CDR1 MDHEN, CDR2 SYDVKM. V dropped 6 bases and J dropped 4 bases, with 13 bases sitting between them. CDR3: CASRSGQSYNEQFF. CDR3 in DNA: TGTGCCAGCAGATCCGGACAGTCTTACAATGAGCAGTTCTTC.

The rearrangement joins TRBV7-2 to TRBJ2-3; TRBD2 might be the D (6 bases). V was shortened by 5 bases and J by 0 bases, with 12 bases between the two germline ends. Looked up from germline, CDR1 is SGHTA and CDR2 is FQGNSA. The CDR3 extends over 15 amino acids. This CDR3 reads CASSPRGPSTDTQYF. CDR3 bases: TGTGCCAGCAGCCCGCGGGGACCTAGCACAGATACGCAGTATTTT.

In this sample, this clone turned up a few times. The chain is built from TRBV4-2 and TRBJ1-2; D is undetermined. The V and J ends lost 4 bases and 3 bases respectively, with 12 bases between them. The CDR3 runs 14 residues. Germline V gene data show CDR1 as LGHNA and CDR2 as YNFKEQ. CDR3 DNA: TGTGCCAGCAGCCCCCTTCCGGAGGACTATGGCTACACCTTC. Its protein is CASSPLPEDYGYTF.

This sequence joins TRBV6-1 and TRBJ1-6; D might be TRBD1 (6 bases). This CDR3 is built from 13 residues. CDR1 is MNHNS and CDR2 is SASEGT in the germline V gene. Trimming left V 7 bases short and J 10 bases short, with 14 bases between. The CDR3 protein is CASILAGVSPLHF. DNA for the CDR3: TGTGCCAGCATATTGGCAGGGGTCTCACCCCTCCACTTT.

The genes are TRBV5-1 and TRBJ2-5; 11 bases match TRBD2. Trimming cost V 4 bases and J 4 bases; bases outside gene matches: 6. Germline loops: CDR1 SGHRS, CDR2 YFSETQ. The CDR3 length is 15 residues. The CDR3 loop is CASSVSLAGAETQYF. The CDR3 DNA is TGCGCCAGCAGCGTCTCACTAGCGGGGGCAGAGACCCAGTACTTC.

The chain recombines TRBV19 with TRBJ2-2, with TRBD1 matching over 7 bases. J gave up 6 bases and V 6 bases, and 7 bases lay outside the gene matches. Per the germline V gene, CDR1 is LNHDA and CDR2 is SQIVND (reference sequence). The CDR3 totals 14 residues. The CDR3 DNA is TGTGCCAGTAGCGAGACAGGGATCTCCGGGGAGCTGTTTTTT. This encodes CASSETGISGELFF.

The chain links TRBV14 to TRBJ2-2; 7 nucleotides match TRBD2. V dropped 5 bases and J dropped 5; count of bases not matched to a gene: 8. The CDR3 spans 15 residues. CDR1 is SGHDN and CDR2 is FVKESK in the germline V gene. CDR3 amino acids: CASSTWTSQTGELFF. The DNA of the CDR3 is TGTGCCAGCAGCACCTGGACTAGTCAAACCGGGGAGCTGTTTTTT.

This rearrangement joins TRBV30 to TRBJ2-7, with D possibly matching TRBD2 (6 bases). Germline lookup yields CDR1 GTSNPN and CDR2 SVGIG (reference sequence). The ends were cut back, 4 bases at V and 4 bases at J, with 17 bases in the middle. CDR3 size: 14 residues. CDR3 residues: CAWTHRGLAYEQYF. DNA for the CDR3: TGTGCCTGGACGCATCGGGGGTTAGCGTACGAGCAGTACTTC.

V usage is TRBV4-1 and J usage is TRBJ2-7, with D possibly called TRBD1 or TRBD2 (5 bases each). This CDR3 has 14 amino acids. CDR1 MGHRA and CDR2 YSYEKL come from the germline V gene. V gave up 0 bases and J gave up 5 bases, with 11 bases separating them. CDR3 in amino acids: CASSQDRQGDEQYF. As DNA, the CDR3 is TGCGCCAGCAGCCAAGATCGGCAGGGAGACGAGCAGTACTTC.

This clone appeared a few times. This rearrangement joins TRBV27 to TRBJ2-7, with D possibly being TRBD2 (6 bases). Trimming took off 5 bases at V and 4 bases at J, with 12 bases between the two ends. CDR3 length: 13 residues. Germline V lookup: CDR1 MNHEY, CDR2 SMNVEV (reference sequence). The CDR3 is CASSPSGRYEQYF. The CDR3, as DNA: TGTGCCAGCAGTCCGTCGGGGAGGTACGAGCAGTACTTC.

The rearrangement joins TRBV28 to TRBJ2-7; maybe TRBD2 (5 bases). CDR3 length equals 12 residues. V lost 5 bases, J lost 2 bases, and 7 bases lay in between. Germline V lookup: CDR1 MDHEN, CDR2 SYDVKM. As DNA, the CDR3 is TGTGCCAGCAGTCCCGGGGCCTACGAGCAGTACTTC. Encoded protein: CASSPGAYEQYF.

The chain employs TRBV19 and TRBJ2-3, with TRBD1 matching 8 bases. V shed 2 bases and J 1 base; nucleotides not matched to a gene: 8. CDR1 is LNHDA, CDR2 SQIVND, per germline (reference sequence). This CDR3 is 17 amino acids long. The CDR3: CASSISRTGLGTDTQYF. The CDR3 DNA follows: TGTGCCAGTAGTATATCCCGGACAGGGTTAGGCACAGATACGCAGTATTTT.

This clone has just one count. The V gene is TRBV20-1, the J gene TRBJ2-4; 7 nucleotides match TRBD1. CDR1 and CDR2 from the germline V gene are DFQATT and SNEGSKA (reference sequence). J gave up 6 bases and V 5 bases, and 1 base lay outside the gene matches. CDR3 size: 11 residues. In nucleotides, the CDR3 is TGCAGTGCTCGGACAGGAAACATTCAGTACTTC. Its protein product is CSARTGNIQYF.

This clone was found a few times. The gene calls are TRBV6-6 and TRBJ1-2; 7 positions agree with TRBD1. The CDR3 extends over 13 amino acids. CDR1 MNHNY and CDR2 SVGAGI come from the germline V gene (reference sequence). The V gene end was trimmed by 8 bases and the J gene end by 4 bases; junction bases not matched to a gene: 7. The CDR3 nucleotides are TGTGCCAGCGCAGGGGGGCGAGGCTATGGCTACACCTTC. The encoded protein is CASAGGRGYGYTF.

In its sample, this clone was seen a few times. V and J are TRBV28 and TRBJ1-4; 8 bases line up with TRBD1. The trim removed 6 bases at V and 4 bases at J, leaving 4 bases unmatched. The germline V gene has CDR1 MDHEN and CDR2 SYDVKM. The CDR3 length is 14 residues. For the CDR3, the DNA is TGTGCCAGCAGATCAGGGGGCAATAATGAAAAACTGTTTTTT. It translates to CASRSGGNNEKLFF.

This rearrangement joins TRBV7-6 to TRBJ2-1, with D possibly matching TRBD2 (6 bases). V lost 6 bases and J lost 8, with 20 bases in between. The length of the CDR3 is 15 residues. Germline V lookup: CDR1 SGHVS, CDR2 FNYEAQ. CDR3 sequence reads: CASSRKRAAGDEQFF. In DNA, the CDR3 is TGTGCCAGCAGTCGGAAGCGGGCAGCCGGGGATGAGCAGTTCTTC.

CDR3 region: CASSQGVGLSYEQYF. The CDR3 DNA is TGTGCCAGCAGCCAAGGGGTGGGACTCTCCTACGAGCAGTACTTC. The chain is built from TRBV4-2 and TRBJ2-7, with D possibly matching TRBD2 (6 bases). Deletions cut 1 base from V and 0 bases from J, with 10 bases between. The CDR3 length is 15 residues. Germline lookup yields CDR1 LGHNA and CDR2 YNFKEQ.

This clone showed up just once. The CDR3 spells CASSRLAGENYEQYF. In DNA, the CDR3 is TGCGCCAGCAGCCGGCTAGCGGGCGAGAACTACGAGCAGTACTTC. The rearrangement links TRBV4-1 to TRBJ2-7; 8 nucleotides line up with TRBD2. The V and J ends lost 4 bases and 3 bases, in that order; junction bases with no gene match: 8. This CDR3 has 15 amino acids. Germline lookup yields CDR1 MGHRA and CDR2 YSYEKL.